This TCR beta chain was sequenced during a study of technical replicates of blood from a few donors. The repertoire was sequenced with immunoSEQ multiplex PCR; TCRdb's copy has only in-frame clones and lacks some. The data show approximately 81,000 clones, 70% to 90% seen once. This clone came up once. Germline V lookup: CDR1 SGDLS, CDR2 YYNGEE. V gave up 4 bases and J gave up 6 bases, with 17 bases separating them. There are 15 residues in the CDR3. The material sequenced was PBMCs. The genes are TRBV9 and TRBJ2-1, with D possibly being TRBD2 (6 bases). The source of this sequence is a human donor in good health. Some clones in this sample may be carry-over from other donors' samples. The CDR3 DNA is TGTGCCAGCAGCCCGCAGACTAGGAAAGGCAATGAGCAGTTCTTC. It codes for CASSPQTRKGNEQFF. Full variable domain (missing parts from reference TRBV9 and TRBJ2-1): DSGVTQTPKHLITATGQRVTLRCSPRSGDLSVYWYQQSLDQGLQFLIQYYNGEERAKGNILERFSAQQFPDLHSELNLSSLELGDSALYFCASSPQTRKGNEQFFGPGTRLTVL.